The 32 T cell receptor beta chains given below trace back to one sample, sequenced in a study of shared clonotypes between healthy human individuals. Profiling relied on immunoSEQ multiplex PCR, and the TCRdb table lists in-frame clones only, not all of them. The sample has about 2.1 million clones; roughly 95% are singletons. Naive CD8 isolation took CD45RO-negative cells positively selected for CCR7 and excluded terminally differentiated effector memory CD45RA+ cells. Specimen: naive CD8+ T cells from PBMCs. These receptors were collected from a man aged 18 to 35 in good health. Some clones in this sample may be carry-over from other donors' samples.

J is TRBJ2-7 and V is TRBV11-2; TRBD2 aligns across 10 bases. CDR3 length equals 15 residues. V lost 5 bases, J lost 0 bases, and 4 bases stayed unmatched. From germline, CDR1 is SGHAT and CDR2 FQNNGV. This CDR3 reads CASSAWTSGSYEQYF. For the CDR3, the DNA is TGTGCCAGCAGCGCGTGGACTAGCGGCTCCTACGAGCAGTACTTC.

The chain employs TRBV9 and TRBJ2-7, with 7 positions matching TRBD1. Losses at the gene ends were 2 bases for V and 5 bases for J; bases not matched to a gene: 10. CDR1 and CDR2 (germline): SGDLS, YYNGEE. This CDR3 region has 15 residues. The CDR3 DNA is TGTGCCAGCAGCGTCGACAGGGCAAGGAACAACGAGCAGTACTTC. This sequence encodes CASSVDRARNNEQYF.

This rearrangement joins TRBV6-6 to TRBJ2-1; a possible D gene is TRBD2 (5 bases). V gave up 5 bases and J gave up 10 bases, with 12 bases separating them. The length of the CDR3 is 12 residues. The V gene's germline CDR1 is MNHNY and CDR2 SVGAGI (reference sequence). The CDR3 reads CASSKTRQEQFF. CDR3 DNA sequence: TGTGCCAGCAGTAAAACTAGGCAGGAGCAGTTCTTC.

Written as DNA, the CDR3 is TGCGCCAGCAGTGGGGGAAGCGGGACCACCTACAATGAGCAGTTCTTC. Its translation: CASSGGSGTTYNEQFF. The genes are TRBV10-1 and TRBJ2-1; TRBD2 matches 7 bases. The CDR3 runs 16 residues. Germline V gene lookup returns CDR1 WNHNN and CDR2 SYGVQD (reference sequence). Germline trimming cut 4 bases from V and 2 bases from J; bases unmatched to any gene: 8.

Only one count was recorded for this clone. The rearrangement joins TRBV11-2 to TRBJ2-3; D remains ambiguous. V dropped 2 bases and J dropped 2 bases, with 8 bases sitting between them. Germline V gives CDR1 SGHAT, CDR2 FQNNGV. The CDR3 loop spans 14 amino acids. The chain's CDR3 is CASSLKGSTDTQYF. The CDR3, as DNA: TGTGCCAGCAGCTTAAAAGGTTCCACAGATACGCAGTATTTT.

The chain employs TRBV19 and TRBJ2-1; 10 bases are shared with TRBD2. V shed 6 bases and J 6 bases; nucleotides not matched to a gene: 8. Germline lookup yields CDR1 LNHDA and CDR2 SQIVND (reference sequence). This CDR3 contains 15 residues. CDR3 sequence (DNA): TGTGCCAGTAGCCTCCTAGCGGGAGAGATCAATGAGCAGTTCTTC. This sequence encodes CASSLLAGEINEQFF.

The chain couples TRBV19 to TRBJ2-2; 10 bases are a match to TRBD2. CDR3 length: 15 residues. CDR1 and CDR2 (germline): LNHDA, SQIVND (reference sequence). Trimming removed 5 bases from V and 6 bases from J; junction bases left unmatched: 6. This CDR3 is CASSLVAGGPGELFF. The DNA for the CDR3 is TGTGCCAGTAGTTTGGTAGCGGGAGGACCCGGGGAGCTGTTTTTT.

The V gene is TRBV14, the J gene TRBJ1-2, with D perhaps TRBD1 (5 bases). In germline, CDR1 is SGHDN, CDR2 FVKESK. This CDR3 contains 13 residues. V lost 2 bases to trimming and J lost 8 bases, with 12 bases between them. The CDR3 DNA sequence: TGTGCCAGCAGCCAATCCGGGGCTTACGGCTACACCTTC. Amino acid sequence: CASSQSGAYGYTF.

This sequence joins TRBV4-3 and TRBJ2-7; D is uncertain. Germline V lookup: CDR1 LGHNA, CDR2 YSLEER. This CDR3 has 15 amino acids. V lost 1 base and J lost 2, with 12 bases in between. DNA for the CDR3: TGCGCCAGCAGCCAAGGCTCGGCCCGAACCTACGAGCAGTACTTC. Translation gives CASSQGSARTYEQYF.

The CDR3 is CASSSGTGGSYNEQFF. CDR3 coding DNA: TGTGCCAGCAGCTCCGGGACAGGGGGCTCCTACAATGAGCAGTTCTTC. The chain links TRBV13 to TRBJ2-1; 11 nucleotides align to TRBD1. Per the germline V gene, CDR1 is PRHDT and CDR2 is FYEKMQ (reference sequence). Trimming cost V 4 bases and J 0 bases; bases outside gene matches: 2. The CDR3 is 16 residues long.

The chain combines TRBV19 with TRBJ1-1; 9 positions agree with TRBD1. The J segment lost 3 bases and the V segment lost 4 bases, leaving 12 bases of the junction unmatched. The CDR3 covers 17 residues. Germline values: CDR1 LNHDA, CDR2 SQIVND (reference sequence). CDR3 sequence (DNA): TGTGCCAGTAGTAGTCCGGGACAGGGATATTATTACACTGAAGCTTTCTTT. It translates to CASSSPGQGYYYTEAFF.

The rearrangement links TRBV5-6 to TRBJ2-7; 7 bases align to TRBD1. V gave up 3 bases and J gave up 0 bases; unmatched junction bases: 9. Germline V gene lookup returns CDR1 SGHDT and CDR2 YYEEEE. The CDR3 extends over 16 amino acids. The CDR3 region is CASSSEMTGSSYEQYF. The CDR3 bases are TGTGCCAGCAGCTCGGAAATGACAGGGAGCTCCTACGAGCAGTACTTC.

The chain employs TRBV11-2 and TRBJ2-7; 8 nucleotides agree with TRBD2. Trimming at V came to 4 bases and at J to 4 bases, leaving 6 bases not matched to a gene. The length of the CDR3 is 14 residues. Germline V lookup: CDR1 SGHAT, CDR2 FQNNGV. CDR3 sequence reads: CASSWAGGWYEQYF. For the CDR3, the DNA is TGTGCCAGCAGCTGGGCGGGGGGATGGTACGAGCAGTACTTC.

This chain uses TRBV28 with TRBJ2-7, with D perhaps TRBD2 (7 bases). The CDR3 has 14 amino acids. Per germline, CDR1 MDHEN and CDR2 SYDVKM. The V and J ends lost 3 bases and 5 bases respectively, with 14 bases between them. CDR3 in DNA: TGTGCCAGCAGTTTTCGCGGGGGCTTAAACGAGCAGTACTTC. Translating gives CASSFRGGLNEQYF. Drawing the rest from reference TRBV28 and TRBJ2-7, the complete variable domain is DVKVTQSSRYLVKRTGEKVFLECVQDMDHENMFWYRQDPGLGLRLIYFSYDVKMKEKGDIPEGYSVSREKKERFSLILESASTNQTSMYLCASSFRGGLNEQYFGPGTRLTVT.

This chain's CDR3 is CASSEGREAFF. CDR3 DNA sequence: TGCGCCAGCAGTGAGGGACGTGAAGCTTTCTTT. The chain joins TRBV10-1 to TRBJ1-1; the D is unclear. Between the trimmed V and J ends, which lost 2 bases and 7 bases, there was a span of 5 bases. The germline V gene encodes CDR1 WNHNN and CDR2 SYGVQD (reference sequence). The CDR3 spans 11 residues.

On this clone itself: The sample carries other DNA sequences with the same CDR3. The chain recombines TRBV27 with TRBJ2-1; D gene unclear. The CDR3 runs 13 residues. Germline V gene sequence: CDR1 MNHEY, CDR2 SMNVEV (reference sequence). Trimming took off 6 bases at V and 0 bases at J, with 6 bases between the two ends. CDR3 protein: CASSLNSYNEQFF. CDR3 DNA sequence: TGTGCCAGCAGCCTTAACTCCTACAATGAGCAGTTCTTC.

The gene calls are TRBV19 and TRBJ1-1, with no clear D. CDR3 length: 14 residues. V was trimmed by 5 bases and J by 0 bases, leaving 10 bases between them. The germline CDR1 and CDR2 sequences are LNHDA and SQIVND (reference sequence). CDR3 residues: CASSHRTVNTEAFF. The CDR3 DNA follows: TGTGCCAGTAGTCATCGGACGGTGAACACTGAAGCTTTCTTT. Complete variable domain (other parts from reference TRBV19 and TRBJ1-1): DGGITQSPKYLFRKEGQNVTLSCEQNLNHDAMYWYRQDPGQGLRLIYYSQIVNDFQKGDIAEGYSVSREKKESFPLTVTSAQKNPTAFYLCASSHRTVNTEAFFGQGTRLTVV.

V usage is TRBV5-1 and J usage is TRBJ1-1; D may be TRBD1 (5 bases). Between the trimmed V and J ends, which lost 4 bases and 0 bases, there was a span of 10 bases. From germline, CDR1 is SGHRS and CDR2 YFSETQ. The CDR3 covers 14 residues. CDR3 residues: CASSNGGLNTEAFF. In DNA form, the CDR3 reads TGCGCCAGCAGCAACGGGGGGTTGAACACTGAAGCTTTCTTT.

The chain uses TRBV5-1 and TRBJ1-1; tentative D call: TRBD1 (5 bases). With 0 bases removed from V and 4 bases from J, the gap between germline ends came to 16 bases. This CDR3 is 16 amino acids long. Germline V lookup: CDR1 SGHRS, CDR2 YFSETQ. The CDR3 reads CASSLVRIGGGTEAFF. The CDR3 DNA is TGCGCCAGCAGCTTGGTTCGTATCGGCGGGGGCACTGAAGCTTTCTTT.

The chain employs TRBV27 and TRBJ1-2; no definite D call. Germline V gene lookup returns CDR1 MNHEY and CDR2 SMNVEV (reference sequence). V was shortened by 3 bases and J by 3 bases, with 8 bases between the two germline ends. The CDR3 is 13 amino acids. Here the CDR3 DNA reads TGTGCCAGCAGTTTCGGGATTCACTATGGCTACACCTTC. Translated, it gives CASSFGIHYGYTF.

The chain couples TRBV9 to TRBJ1-2; no clear D. Germline V lookup: CDR1 SGDLS, CDR2 YYNGEE. There are 10 residues in the CDR3. Between the trimmed V and J ends, which lost 7 bases and 6 bases, there was a span of 7 bases. This CDR3 is CASGLDGYTF. CDR3 DNA: TGTGCCAGCGGGCTAGATGGCTACACCTTC.

The rearrangement uses TRBV11-2 and TRBJ1-1; D remains unclear. V dropped 1 base and J dropped 1 base, with 7 bases sitting between them. Germline values: CDR1 SGHAT, CDR2 FQNNGV. The CDR3 consists of 14 residues. As DNA, the CDR3 is TGTGCCAGCAGCTTAGTAGGAACGAACACTGAAGCTTTCTTT. Translated: CASSLVGTNTEAFF.

J is TRBJ2-2 and V is TRBV7-2; tentative D call: TRBD1 (5 bases). The germline V gene encodes CDR1 SGHTA and CDR2 FQGNSA. Trimming cost V 5 bases and J 6 bases, with 13 bases left between them. CDR3 length: 14 amino acids. The DNA for the CDR3 is TGTGCCAGCAGCAACAGGAATCGCCCCGGGGAGCTGTTTTTT. Encoded protein: CASSNRNRPGELFF. Combining the CDR3 with reference TRBV7-2 and TRBJ2-2 gives the whole variable domain GAGVSQSPSNKVTEKGKDVELRCDPISGHTALYWYRQSLGQGLEFLIYFQGNSAPDKSGLPSDRFSAERTGGSVSTLTIQRTQQEDSAVYLCASSNRNRPGELFFGEGSRLTVL.

This chain links TRBV2 with TRBJ2-3; TRBD2 matches at 10 bases. CDR3 length equals 20 residues. The V segment lost 3 bases and the J segment 0 bases; nucleotides outside the gene matches: 15. In germline, CDR1 is SNHLY, CDR2 FYNNEI. The CDR3 DNA follows: TGTGCCAGCAGTGAGTCGGTAATTTCGGGACTAGCGAGGAGCACAGATACGCAGTATTTT. It specifies CASSESVISGLARSTDTQYF.

This clone appeared a single time. The J gene is TRBJ1-1, the V gene TRBV27; D gene uncertain. Germline V CDR1 and CDR2: MNHEY, SMNVEV (reference sequence). The CDR3 is 13 amino acids. Trimming took off 2 bases at V and 8 bases at J, with 12 bases between the two ends. In nucleotides, the CDR3 is TGTGCCAGCAGTTTACGACGGGCAGGAGAAGCTTTCTTT. Amino acids: CASSLRRAGEAFF.

This rearrangement joins TRBV23-1 to TRBJ2-5; D not resolved. TRBV23-1 is filed as an ORF, its function uncertain. V shed 8 bases and J shed 5 bases, with 27 bases lying between them. The CDR3 spans 17 residues. CDR3 region: CASGGTLIAPTLETQYF. CDR3 DNA: TGCGCCAGCGGTGGCACCCTGATCGCCCCGACCTTGGAGACCCAGTACTTC.

The chain is built from TRBV29-1 and TRBJ2-7, with 9 bases lining up with TRBD2. CDR1 is SQVTM and CDR2 is ANQGSEA in the germline V gene. The V gene end was trimmed by 4 bases and the J gene end by 3 bases; junction bases not matched to a gene: 7. The CDR3 sequence is 14 residues long. The CDR3 protein is CSVVGGTSSYEQYF. For the CDR3, the DNA is TGCAGCGTTGTGGGTGGGACTAGCAGCTACGAGCAGTACTTC.

The chain links TRBV29-1 to TRBJ2-7, with TRBD1 identical over 10 bases. This CDR3 comprises 13 residues. After removal of 6 bases from V and 3 bases from J, the junction contained 5 bases not matched to a gene. The germline V gene has CDR1 SQVTM and CDR2 ANQGSEA. The CDR3 spells CSVGRTGGYEQYF. CDR3 sequence (DNA): TGCAGCGTGGGAAGGACAGGGGGCTACGAGCAGTACTTC.

This chain joins TRBV4-3 and TRBJ2-6; D tentatively fits TRBD1 or TRBD2 (5 bases each). The CDR3 length is 14 residues. V shed 4 bases and J shed 4 bases, with 8 bases lying between them. Germline V gene sequence: CDR1 LGHNA, CDR2 YSLEER. Here the CDR3 DNA reads TGCGCCAGCAGCCCCCGGGGCGGGGCCAACGTCCTGACTTTC. It is translated as CASSPRGGANVLTF.

The chain links TRBV6-6 to TRBJ2-5; D is tentatively TRBD1 or TRBD2 (6 bases each). The J call may be faulty, since TRBJ2-7 better matches the DNA end. Per germline, CDR1 MNHNY and CDR2 SVGAGI (reference sequence). The CDR3 length is 14 residues. The CDR3 bases are TGTGCCAGCAGTTACGGAGGGGGAGGATACGAGCAGTACTTC. Translated: CASSYGGGGYEQYF.

The chain combines TRBV7-2 with TRBJ2-6; 7 bases are a match to TRBD1. The V segment lost 4 bases and the J segment 0 bases; nucleotides outside the gene matches: 6. CDR1 and CDR2 from the germline V gene are SGHTA and FQGNSA. CDR3 length: 17 amino acids. CDR3 nucleotide sequence: TGTGCCAGCAGCTCGACAGGGTCCGGCTCTGGGGCCAACGTCCTGACTTTC. It encodes CASSSTGSGSGANVLTF.

The chain joins TRBV4-1 to TRBJ1-2; D unresolved. Trimming took 0 bases from V and 0 from J, leaving 8 bases between them. CDR3 size: 15 residues. CDR1 is MGHRA, CDR2 YSYEKL, per germline. CDR3 loop: CASSQDELTNYGYTF. DNA for the CDR3: TGCGCCAGCAGCCAAGATGAACTGACTAACTATGGCTACACCTTC.